This T cell receptor beta chain appears in the sequencing data of a study of T cell repertoires in cytomegalovirus infection. Study-level background: Indications of both CMV infection and matching HLA type were provided by public TCR beta signatures. Overall study findings and caveats: Summed public TCR beta family frequency identified CMV carriers bearing the relevant HLA. CMV-specific TCR beta clonotypes restricted by HLA-C dominated the ex vivo response.

The CDR3 runs 15 residues. CDR1 is DFQATT and CDR2 is SNEGSKA in the germline V gene (reference sequence). Losses at the gene ends were 4 bases for V and 5 bases for J; bases not matched to a gene: 9. The sample holds many counts of this clonotype. Its antigen is undetermined. TCRdb called the reads again in MiXCR, with one record for every CDR3 protein. The sample yields 300,000 or so distinct CDR3 sequences, around 10% seen once. This sequence joins TRBV20-1 and TRBJ2-5, with 11 bases lining up with TRBD1. Sequencing used PBMCs. This receptor was obtained from a human donor in good health (CMV status not recorded). Some clones in this sample may be carry-over from other donors' samples. Here the CDR3 DNA reads TGCAGTGCTACCCCTGGACAGGGGGCGGTGGAGACCCAGTACTTC. Translated, it gives CSATPGQGAVETQYF.